This T cell receptor beta chain emerged from a study of glioma-infiltrating T cells after dendritic cell vaccination. Study-wide results and limits: No direct clonality-survival link was found; a diverse polyclonal response may matter. Complete blood and tumor specimen sets were limited to few patients.

To note about this clone: Its antigen is unknown.

Time point described: after dendritic cell vaccination, including at tumor progression/relapse. TCRB CDR3 was amplified from 2 ug genomic DNA or less. Produced via immunoSEQ multiplex PCR; TCRdb's table is partial and in-frame only. The sample includes 85,000 to 100,000 clones, around 85% seen only once; the top ten take 8.5%. Trimming cost V 4 bases and J 6 bases; bases outside gene matches: 12. Germline lookup yields CDR1 SGDLS and CDR2 YYNGEE. The CDR3 runs to 16 residues. The sample here was blood, taken after dendritic cell vaccination. The rearrangement uses TRBV9 and TRBJ1-4; TRBD1 agrees at 7 bases. The sequence came from a human donor with glioblastoma. CDR3 sequence reads: CASSHNVQGVDEKLFF. DNA of the CDR3: TGTGCCAGCAGCCATAACGTCCAGGGGGTGGATGAAAAACTGTTTTTT.